This entry lists 28 T cell receptor beta chains sequenced from one sample in a study of CD8 T cells in Susac syndrome. With random hexamers, reverse transcription was performed on about 0.5 to 1 ug of RNA. TCRdb passed the immunoSEQ multiplex PCR reads through MiXCR, listing each CDR3 protein once. The sample carries around 300,000 distinct CDR3 sequences, 85% recorded once. The sequenced sample was CD8+ T cells from PBMCs. These receptors were taken from a human donor with multiple sclerosis.

The J gene is TRBJ2-3, the V gene TRBV12-2; the table's D call, TRBD2, has no DNA check behind it. TRBV12-2 is a pseudogene segment. The CDR3 runs 18 residues. The CDR3 is CASPPSEREGPPTDTQYF. As DNA, the CDR3 is TGTGCAAGTCCACCCTCCGAACGGGAGGGCCCTCCCACAGATACGCAGTATTTT.

The rearrangement links TRBV6-2 or TRBV6-3 to TRBJ1-5; no reliable D call. Germline loops: CDR1 MNHEY, CDR2 SVGEGT. The CDR3 is made up of 15 amino acids. V dropped 5 bases and J dropped 0 bases, with 11 bases sitting between them. CDR3 residues: CASSHRENSNQPQHF. For the CDR3, the DNA is TGTGCCAGCAGTCACCGGGAAAATAGCAATCAGCCCCAGCATTTT.

The chain uses TRBV7-2 and TRBJ1-5; D is perhaps TRBD1 (5 bases). Trimming took 0 bases from V and 7 from J, leaving 10 bases between them. Germline CDR1 is SGHTA and CDR2 is FQGNSA. CDR3 size: 14 residues. The CDR3 protein is CASSLAVGGQPQHF. The CDR3 DNA reads TGTGCCAGCAGCTTAGCTGTCGGGGGACAGCCCCAGCATTTT.

This clonotype turned up a few times. This chain uses TRBV5-6 with TRBJ2-7; D perhaps matches TRBD2 (6 bases). This CDR3 comprises 13 residues. Deletions cut 4 bases from V and 5 bases from J, with 13 bases between. The V gene's germline CDR1 is SGHDT and CDR2 YYEEEE. CDR3 nucleotide sequence: TGTGCCAGCAGCCCTCGGAGCGGGCACGAGCAGTACTTC. This gives the protein CASSPRSGHEQYF. Full variable domain (outside the CDR3, taken from reference TRBV5-6 and TRBJ2-7): DAGVTQSPTHLIKTRGQQVTLRCSPKSGHDTVSWYQQALGQGPQFIFQYYEEEERQRGNFPDRFSGHQFPNYSSELNVNALLLGDSALYLCASSPRSGHEQYFGPGTRLTVT.

The V gene is TRBV7-9, the J gene TRBJ2-1, with 7 bases matching TRBD2. Germline V CDR1 and CDR2: SEHNR, FQNEAQ (reference sequence). CDR3 length: 14 amino acids. The V gene end was trimmed by 3 bases and the J gene end by 3 bases; junction bases not matched to a gene: 2. CDR3 sequence (DNA): TGTGCCAGCAGCTTTCTAGCGGTCTACAATGAGCAGTTCTTC. It is translated as CASSFLAVYNEQFF. The full variable domain, completed using reference TRBV7-9 and TRBJ2-1, is DTGVSQNPRHKITKRGQNVTFRCDPISEHNRLYWYRQTLGQGPEFLTYFQNEAQLEKSRLLSDRFSAERPKGSFSTLEIQRTEQGDSAMYLCASSFLAVYNEQFFGPGTRLTVL.

Here the CDR3 DNA reads TGTGCCAGCAAGCGGCCGATGGACATCTATAATTCACCCCTCCACTTT. Its translation: CASKRPMDIYNSPLHF. The chain employs TRBV28 and TRBJ1-6; D is possibly TRBD1 (5 bases). This CDR3 has 16 amino acids. Germline V lookup: CDR1 MDHEN, CDR2 SYDVKM. The V and J ends lost 7 bases and 3 bases respectively, with 16 bases between them.

This clonotype was counted once. The V call is TRBV27, the J call TRBJ1-1, with D uncertain. This CDR3 region has 14 residues. With 6 bases removed from V and 1 base from J, the gap between germline ends came to 12 bases. Germline V gene data show CDR1 as MNHEY and CDR2 as SMNVEV (reference sequence). The CDR3 sequence is CASSQTWANTEAFF. Written as DNA, the CDR3 is TGTGCCAGCAGCCAGACGTGGGCGAACACTGAAGCTTTCTTT.

This clonotype was seen just once. The chain uses TRBV7-9 and TRBJ2-7, with 7 positions matching TRBD1. CDR3 size: 15 residues. Germline V gene data show CDR1 as SEHNR and CDR2 as FQNEAQ (reference sequence). Trimming cost V 6 bases and J 2 bases; bases outside gene matches: 10. The CDR3 loop is CASSQQGRSTYEQYF. CDR3 DNA: TGTGCCAGCAGTCAACAGGGGCGATCTACCTACGAGCAGTACTTC.

V gene TRBV4-1 combines with J gene TRBJ1-2, with D possibly being TRBD1 (5 bases). V lost 4 bases and J lost 4, with 28 bases in between. CDR1 and CDR2 (germline): MGHRA, YSYEKL. The CDR3 is 19 residues long. CDR3 region: CASSPPQGATRQTSYGYTF. CDR3 DNA: TGCGCCAGCAGCCCACCCCAGGGAGCGACCCGCCAAACCTCCTATGGCTACACCTTC.

The chain recombines TRBV12-3 or TRBV12-4 with TRBJ2-1; TRBD2 agrees at 9 bases. V was clipped by 2 bases and J by 7 bases; unmatched bases: 6. CDR3 size: 15 residues. Written as DNA, the CDR3 is TGTGCCAGCAGTTTACTAGCGGGACCAAAGAATGAGCAGTTCTTC. Amino acids: CASSLLAGPKNEQFF.

This clonotype appeared once. This chain links TRBV27 with TRBJ2-7; D is unresolved. V shed 0 bases and J shed 2 bases, with 5 bases lying between them. Germline CDR1 is MNHEY and CDR2 is SMNVEV (reference sequence). The CDR3 sequence is 13 residues long. The CDR3 protein is CASSLSYPYEQYF. In DNA form, the CDR3 reads TGTGCCAGCAGTTTATCGTACCCCTACGAGCAGTACTTC.

This chain connects TRBV20-1 to TRBJ2-1; 9 nucleotides align to TRBD2. V was clipped by 2 bases and J by 6 bases; unmatched bases: 5. The length of the CDR3 is 14 residues. Germline V CDR1 and CDR2: DFQATT, SNEGSKA (reference sequence). CDR3 amino acids: CSARMGLAVNEQFF. CDR3 DNA: TGCAGTGCTAGAATGGGACTAGCCGTCAATGAGCAGTTCTTC.

The J gene is TRBJ2-3, the V gene TRBV11-2; 7 bases agree with TRBD1. The CDR3 runs to 17 residues. Germline-derived CDR1 and CDR2 are SGHAT and FQNNGV. The J segment lost 2 bases and the V segment lost 5 bases, leaving 13 bases of the junction unmatched. CDR3 loop: CASSPNRDSFITDTQYF. CDR3 bases: TGTGCCAGCAGCCCTAACCGGGACAGTTTTATCACAGATACGCAGTATTTT.

The CDR3 nucleotides read TGTGCCAGCGCCTCGCAGTACAATGAGCAGTTCTTC. Its protein is CASASQYNEQFF. This chain joins TRBV27 and TRBJ2-1; no reliable D call. CDR1 MNHEY and CDR2 SMNVEV come from the germline V gene (reference sequence). V shed 8 bases and J shed 4 bases, with 9 bases lying between them. The CDR3 has 12 amino acids.

This clonotype has only one observation. The rearrangement joins TRBV2 to TRBJ2-2; a possible D gene is TRBD1 (6 bases). The germline V gene has CDR1 SNHLY and CDR2 FYNNEI. Trimming removed 10 bases from V and 5 bases from J, with 11 bases in between. The CDR3 length is 12 residues. The CDR3 sequence: CAKGQSTGELFF. CDR3 nucleotide sequence: TGTGCCAAAGGACAGTCGACCGGGGAGCTGTTTTTT.

Details on this clonotype: The junction and the germline gene differ at one end; a read error may be behind it. V gene TRBV4-3 combines with J gene TRBJ2-1; TRBD2 aligns across 10 bases. The CDR3 has 15 amino acids. CDR1 is LGHNA, CDR2 YSLEER, per germline. This CDR3 is CASSEEREGLNEQFF. The CDR3 nucleotides read TGCGCCAGCAGCGAAGAGCGGGAGGGCCTGAATGAGCAGTTCTTC.

The chain carries TRBV6-1 and TRBJ2-5; 7 nucleotides agree with TRBD1. The V and J ends lost 5 bases and 9 bases, in that order; junction bases with no gene match: 18. Germline lookup yields CDR1 MNHNS and CDR2 SASEGT. The CDR3 covers 16 residues. The CDR3 sequence is CASSLGTGAYLRAQYF. The CDR3 DNA reads TGTGCCAGCAGTCTCGGCACAGGGGCCTACCTAAGGGCCCAGTACTTC.

This chain connects TRBV4-3 to TRBJ2-1; 9 nucleotides align to TRBD2. Looked up from germline, CDR1 is LGHNA and CDR2 is YSLEER. V was pared by 1 base and J by 4 bases, with 5 bases of the junction left unmatched. The CDR3 length is 16 residues. The chain's CDR3 is CASSQGTSVIYNEQFF. CDR3 DNA sequence: TGCGCCAGCAGCCAAGGGACTAGCGTGATATACAATGAGCAGTTCTTC.

The chain carries TRBV10-2 and TRBJ1-3; D is undetermined. CDR3 length equals 14 residues. V gave up 3 bases and J gave up 0 bases, with 6 bases separating them. Germline loops: CDR1 WSHSY, CDR2 SAAADI. The CDR3 loop reads CASSDAGSGNTIYF. CDR3 sequence (DNA): TGCGCCAGCAGTGATGCGGGCTCTGGAAACACCATATATTTT.

This clonotype was counted a single time. The rearrangement joins TRBV4-3 to TRBJ1-4; weak D call: TRBD1 (5 bases). The CDR3 is 14 amino acids. Trimming removed 0 bases at V and 8 bases at J, with 10 bases between. Germline values: CDR1 LGHNA, CDR2 YSLEER. The CDR3 DNA follows: TGCGCCAGCAGCCAAGATCAGGGTTTCGAAAAACTGTTTTTT. This encodes CASSQDQGFEKLFF.

This chain joins TRBV7-9 and TRBJ1-1; TRBD1 might be the D (5 bases). CDR3 length: 17 residues. Trimming removed 4 bases from V and 0 bases from J, with 18 bases in between. The germline CDR1 and CDR2 sequences are SEHNR and FQNEAQ (reference sequence). This chain's CDR3 is CASSWGGVSTMNTEAFF. The CDR3 region has the DNA TGTGCCAGCAGCTGGGGGGGTGTTTCCACCATGAACACTGAAGCTTTCTTT. The entire variable domain, with the rest obtained from reference TRBV7-9 and TRBJ1-1, is as follows: DTGVSQNPRHKITKRGQNVTFRCDPISEHNRLYWYRQTLGQGPEFLTYFQNEAQLEKSRLLSDRFSAERPKGSFSTLEIQRTEQGDSAMYLCASSWGGVSTMNTEAFFGQGTRLTVV.

In DNA form, the CDR3 reads TGTGCCAGCAGCTTAGTGAGAGCGGTGGAGACCCAGTACTTC. It yields the protein CASSLVRAVETQYF. This chain links TRBV13 with TRBJ2-5; TRBD2 might be the D (5 bases). Germline CDR1 PRHDT, CDR2 FYEKMQ (reference sequence). Between the trimmed V and J ends, which lost 1 base and 5 bases, there was a span of 11 bases. The CDR3 sequence is 14 residues long.

The genes are TRBV3-1 and TRBJ2-7; no firm D call. V shed 5 bases and J shed 5 bases, with 19 bases lying between them. The CDR3 has 15 amino acids. Germline V lookup: CDR1 LGHDT, CDR2 YNNKEL (reference sequence). The CDR3 DNA reads as TGTGCCAGCAGCACGTGGATTTTCGTGTTAGACGAGCAGTACTTC. Its protein is CASSTWIFVLDEQYF.

V gene TRBV24-1 combines with J gene TRBJ2-1, with 7 bases that match TRBD1. The V gene end was trimmed by 4 bases and the J gene end by 4 bases; junction bases not matched to a gene: 3. Germline V gives CDR1 KGHDR, CDR2 SFDVKD. The CDR3 covers 14 residues. The CDR3 here is CATSDGQEYNEQFF. The CDR3 bases are TGTGCCACCAGTGACGGACAGGAGTACAATGAGCAGTTCTTC.

The rearrangement links TRBV15 to TRBJ2-7, with 8 bases that match TRBD2. Germline V lookup: CDR1 LNHNV, CDR2 YYDKDF (reference sequence). The trim removed 5 bases at V and 4 bases at J, leaving 10 bases unmatched. The CDR3 contains 15 residues. CDR3 protein: CATSANPSGRYEQYF. The CDR3 coding sequence is TGTGCCACCAGCGCCAATCCTAGCGGGCGGTACGAGCAGTACTTC.

The rearrangement uses TRBV16 and TRBJ1-5, with D possibly TRBD1 on 5 matching bases. The CDR3 has 14 amino acids. V lost 7 bases, J lost 1 base, and 11 bases lay in between. Germline CDR1 is KGHSY and CDR2 is FQNENV. Here the CDR3 reads CASTGGESNQPQHF. CDR3 sequence (DNA): TGTGCCAGCACCGGAGGGGAAAGCAATCAGCCCCAGCATTTT.

The V call is TRBV7-6, the J call TRBJ2-7, with 9 bases fitting TRBD2. The CDR3 runs 14 residues. Trimming removed 7 bases from V and 4 bases from J; junction bases left unmatched: 8. Germline V gene lookup returns CDR1 SGHVS and CDR2 FNYEAQ. The CDR3 here is CASTPGAGGYEQYF. The DNA of the CDR3 is TGTGCCAGCACCCCGGGGGCGGGAGGGTACGAGCAGTACTTC.

The J gene is TRBJ2-5, the V gene TRBV7-8; maybe TRBD2 (5 bases). The CDR3 sequence is 16 residues long. Germline V gene data show CDR1 as SGHVS and CDR2 as FQNEAQ. V lost 4 bases to trimming and J lost 2 bases, with 17 bases between them. CDR3 nucleotide sequence: TGTGCCAGCAGCTCCATCCTAGCAGGAGCGCAAGAGACCCAGTACTTC. It codes for CASSSILAGAQETQYF.